A selection of T cell receptor beta chains follows, all from one sample in a study of cytomegalovirus exposure and HLA in healthy donors. Sequencing used immunoSEQ multiplex PCR; TCRdb keeps in-frame clones, though not all of them. The sample includes more than 120,000 clones, approximately 86% of them seen just once. Input material: PBMCs. Receptor source: a man between 18 and 35 years old in good health and CMV-seropositive. Each CDR3 is given with its conserved first and last residue. Fields, in order: J gene, D gene, V gene, clone size, CDR3 protein, CDR3 DNA. The D gene is left open where the match is weak. Where a row states a size, it is once, few, many or the class of an expanded clone; other rows omit it.

j_call: TRBJ1-5
d_call: .
v_call: TRBV2
clone_size: .
cdr3_aa: CATRGGIRNQPQHF
cdr3_nt: TGTGCCACCCGGGGAGGAATTAGAAATCAGCCCCAGCATTTT

j_call: TRBJ1-3
d_call: .
v_call: TRBV5-1
clone_size: .
cdr3_aa: CASSLQSGTGNTIYF
cdr3_nt: TGCGCCAGCAGCTTGCAGTCAGGGACTGGAAACACCATATATTTT

j_call: TRBJ2-2
d_call: .
v_call: TRBV30
clone_size: .
cdr3_aa: CAWSWSLAGELFF
cdr3_nt: TGTGCCTGGAGTTGGTCCCTGGCTGGGGAGCTGTTTTTT

j_call: TRBJ2-7
d_call: .
v_call: TRBV10-1
clone_size: .
cdr3_aa: CASSESTYEQYF
cdr3_nt: TGCGCCAGCAGTGAGTCCACCTACGAGCAGTACTTC

j_call: TRBJ2-2
d_call: .
v_call: TRBV14
clone_size: .
cdr3_aa: CASSRQANTGELFF
cdr3_nt: TGTGCCAGCAGCCGACAGGCGAACACCGGGGAGCTGTTTTTT

j_call: TRBJ2-5
d_call: .
v_call: TRBV21-1
clone_size: .
cdr3_aa: CASRGEGQGGETQYF
cdr3_nt: TGTGCCAGCAGGGGAGAGGGGCAGGGAGGTGAGACCCAGTACTTC

j_call: TRBJ2-1
d_call: TRBD2
v_call: TRBV5-1
clone_size: .
cdr3_aa: CASSLLAGPYNEQFF
cdr3_nt: TGCGCCAGCAGCCTTCTAGCGGGACCATACAATGAGCAGTTCTTC

j_call: TRBJ1-4
d_call: .
v_call: TRBV4-2
clone_size: once
cdr3_aa: CASSQVSGRDEKLFF
cdr3_nt: TGTGCCAGCAGCCAAGTTTCGGGGAGGGATGAAAAACTGTTTTTT

j_call: TRBJ2-3
d_call: TRBD1
v_call: TRBV9
clone_size: .
cdr3_aa: CASSTKRDRGTDTQYF
cdr3_nt: TGTGCCAGCAGCACCAAACGGGACAGGGGCACAGATACGCAGTATTTT

j_call: TRBJ2-7
d_call: TRBD2
v_call: TRBV27
clone_size: once
cdr3_aa: CASSPASGRSSSYEQYF
cdr3_nt: TGTGCCAGCAGTCCGGCTAGCGGGAGGTCAAGCTCCTACGAGCAGTACTTC

j_call: TRBJ1-4
d_call: TRBD1
v_call: TRBV29-1
clone_size: .
cdr3_aa: CSVAKDRDSEKLFF
cdr3_nt: TGCAGCGTCGCCAAGGACAGGGATTCCGAAAAACTGTTTTTT

j_call: TRBJ2-7
d_call: TRBD1
v_call: TRBV5-1
clone_size: .
cdr3_aa: CASSLGDSAYEQYF
cdr3_nt: TGCGCCAGCAGCTTGGGGGACAGCGCCTACGAGCAGTACTTC

j_call: TRBJ2-7
d_call: .
v_call: TRBV27
clone_size: .
cdr3_aa: CASSFKPHRGGSYEQYF
cdr3_nt: TGTGCCAGCAGTTTCAAACCGCACAGGGGGGGCTCCTACGAGCAGTACTTC

j_call: TRBJ2-1
d_call: TRBD1
v_call: TRBV19
clone_size: .
cdr3_aa: CASTQQGVPYNEQFF
cdr3_nt: TGTGCCAGTACCCAGCAGGGGGTACCCTACAATGAGCAGTTCTTC

j_call: TRBJ1-2
d_call: .
v_call: TRBV5-6
clone_size: .
cdr3_aa: CASSPPSTDLIGYTF
cdr3_nt: TGTGCCAGCAGCCCGCCCTCAACGGACTTGATCGGCTACACCTTC

j_call: TRBJ2-5
d_call: .
v_call: TRBV6-1
clone_size: .
cdr3_aa: CASRKTRGETQYF
cdr3_nt: TGTGCCAGCAGAAAGACACGTGGGGAGACCCAGTACTTC

j_call: TRBJ2-7
d_call: .
v_call: TRBV5-4
clone_size: .
cdr3_aa: CASSIQGTYEQYF
cdr3_nt: TGTGCCAGCAGCATTCAGGGGACCTACGAGCAGTACTTC

j_call: TRBJ2-7
d_call: TRBD2
v_call: TRBV27
clone_size: .
cdr3_aa: CASSRTSGSYISPYEQYF
cdr3_nt: TGTGCCAGCAGCCGGACTAGCGGGAGCTACATTTCCCCCTACGAGCAGTACTTC

j_call: TRBJ1-1
d_call: .
v_call: TRBV21-1
clone_size: .
cdr3_aa: CASSEQGSDTEAFF
cdr3_nt: TGTGCCAGCAGCGAACAGGGAAGTGACACTGAAGCTTTCTTT

j_call: TRBJ2-7
d_call: TRBD1
v_call: TRBV6-5
clone_size: .
cdr3_aa: CASSYSSGQKTYEQYF
cdr3_nt: TGTGCCAGCAGTTACTCGTCGGGACAGAAGACCTACGAGCAGTACTTC

j_call: TRBJ2-1
d_call: TRBD2
v_call: TRBV4-1
clone_size: .
cdr3_aa: CASSQEGAGTYNEQFF
cdr3_nt: TGCGCCAGCAGCCAAGAGGGAGCGGGAACCTACAATGAGCAGTTCTTC

j_call: TRBJ2-7
d_call: .
v_call: TRBV11-2
clone_size: .
cdr3_aa: CASSLGTGWEQYF
cdr3_nt: TGTGCCAGCAGCTTAGGTACGGGTTGGGAGCAGTACTTC

j_call: TRBJ2-7
d_call: .
v_call: TRBV6-6
clone_size: .
cdr3_aa: CASSLRTDLYEQYF
cdr3_nt: TGTGCCAGCAGTCTCCGGACAGATCTCTACGAGCAGTACTTC

j_call: TRBJ1-2
d_call: .
v_call: TRBV5-1
clone_size: .
cdr3_aa: CASSLSPAGLGYGYTF
cdr3_nt: TGCGCCAGCAGCCTCAGCCCAGCAGGGCTTGGTTATGGCTACACCTTC

j_call: TRBJ2-3
d_call: .
v_call: TRBV9
clone_size: .
cdr3_aa: CASSVDSEGTQYF
cdr3_nt: TGTGCCAGCAGCGTAGATAGTGAGGGTACGCAGTATTTT

j_call: TRBJ1-1
d_call: TRBD1
v_call: TRBV11-1
clone_size: .
cdr3_aa: CASSYRDRGSTEAFF
cdr3_nt: TGTGCCAGCAGCTACCGGGACAGGGGGAGCACTGAAGCTTTCTTT

j_call: TRBJ2-7
d_call: .
v_call: TRBV29-1
clone_size: .
cdr3_aa: CSVEQFRGGLRGRYF
cdr3_nt: TGCAGCGTTGAACAATTTAGGGGCGGCCTTCGTGGTCGGTACTTC

j_call: TRBJ1-3
d_call: .
v_call: TRBV13
clone_size: .
cdr3_aa: CASSGGKGNTIYF
cdr3_nt: TGTGCCAGCAGCGGAGGGAAAGGAAACACCATATATTTT

j_call: TRBJ1-3
d_call: TRBD1
v_call: TRBV19
clone_size: .
cdr3_aa: CASSPGTGEENTIYF
cdr3_nt: TGTGCCAGCAGTCCCGGGACAGGGGAGGAAAACACCATATATTTT

j_call: TRBJ1-2
d_call: TRBD1
v_call: TRBV5-6
clone_size: .
cdr3_aa: CASSPERTGGGYTF
cdr3_nt: TGTGCCAGCAGCCCGGAGCGGACAGGTGGAGGCTACACCTTC

j_call: TRBJ1-4
d_call: .
v_call: TRBV30
clone_size: .
cdr3_aa: CAWSVAGNEKLFF
cdr3_nt: TGTGCCTGGAGTGTAGCGGGAAATGAAAAACTGTTTTTT

j_call: TRBJ1-1
d_call: .
v_call: TRBV11-2
clone_size: .
cdr3_aa: CASSLRPPIADSNTEAFF
cdr3_nt: TGTGCCAGCAGCTTGCGGCCCCCCATCGCTGACTCGAACACTGAAGCTTTCTTT

j_call: TRBJ2-1
d_call: TRBD2
v_call: TRBV2
clone_size: once
cdr3_aa: CASRPGLAGINEQFF
cdr3_nt: TGTGCCAGCAGGCCGGGACTAGCGGGAATTAATGAGCAGTTCTTC

j_call: TRBJ1-5
d_call: .
v_call: TRBV19
clone_size: .
cdr3_aa: CASVRGYSNQPQHF
cdr3_nt: TGTGCCAGTGTAAGGGGGTATAGCAATCAGCCCCAGCATTTT

j_call: TRBJ1-4
d_call: .
v_call: TRBV27
clone_size: .
cdr3_aa: CASSYRQESTNEKLFF
cdr3_nt: TGTGCCAGCAGTTACCGACAGGAATCAACTAATGAAAAACTGTTTTTT

j_call: TRBJ2-1
d_call: TRBD1
v_call: TRBV28
clone_size: .
cdr3_aa: CASSPRGTGLFNEQFF
cdr3_nt: TGTGCCAGCAGCCCCCGCGGGACAGGGCTGTTCAATGAGCAGTTCTTC

j_call: TRBJ2-2
d_call: TRBD1
v_call: TRBV6-4
clone_size: .
cdr3_aa: CASSDTYRGRTGELFF
cdr3_nt: TGTGCCAGCAGCGATACTTACAGGGGGAGGACCGGGGAGCTGTTTTTT

j_call: TRBJ2-1
d_call: TRBD2
v_call: TRBV7-2
clone_size: few
cdr3_aa: CASSLGTSGVYEQFF
cdr3_nt: TGTGCCAGCAGCTTAGGGACTAGCGGGGTTTATGAGCAGTTCTTC

j_call: TRBJ2-1
d_call: .
v_call: TRBV28
clone_size: .
cdr3_aa: CASTLGGPLYNEQFF
cdr3_nt: TGTGCCAGCACCTTGGGCGGGCCCTTATACAATGAGCAGTTCTTC

j_call: TRBJ2-7
d_call: TRBD2
v_call: TRBV10-3
clone_size: .
cdr3_aa: CAISEWGRAWEQYF
cdr3_nt: TGTGCCATCAGTGAATGGGGGAGGGCCTGGGAGCAGTACTTC

j_call: TRBJ2-7
d_call: TRBD1
v_call: TRBV9
clone_size: .
cdr3_aa: CASKGQGNHEQYF
cdr3_nt: TGTGCCAGCAAGGGACAGGGGAACCACGAGCAGTACTTC

j_call: TRBJ2-2
d_call: TRBD2
v_call: TRBV9
clone_size: .
cdr3_aa: CASSVAKTSAGTGELFF
cdr3_nt: TGTGCCAGCAGCGTAGCTAAGACTAGCGCAGGCACCGGGGAGCTGTTTTTT

j_call: TRBJ1-2
d_call: TRBD1
v_call: TRBV30
clone_size: .
cdr3_aa: CAWSVLGRGDGYTF
cdr3_nt: TGTGCCTGGAGTGTACTCGGCAGGGGGGATGGCTACACCTTC

j_call: TRBJ2-3
d_call: TRBD2
v_call: TRBV15
clone_size: .
cdr3_aa: CATSRVPTSGHTDTQYF
cdr3_nt: TGTGCCACCAGCAGAGTCCCGACTAGCGGTCACACAGATACGCAGTATTTT

j_call: TRBJ2-5
d_call: .
v_call: TRBV7-3
clone_size: .
cdr3_aa: CASSLAGPGQETQYF
cdr3_nt: TGTGCCAGCAGCTTAGCGGGACCCGGTCAAGAGACCCAGTACTTC

j_call: TRBJ2-3
d_call: .
v_call: TRBV28
clone_size: .
cdr3_aa: CASKGEAGYTDTQYF
cdr3_nt: TGTGCCAGCAAAGGGGAAGCGGGTTATACAGATACGCAGTATTTT